The 32 T cell receptor beta chains below all came from one sample that was sequenced in a study of blood T cell repertoires in COVID-19. Here immunoSEQ multiplex PCR was the method, and the copy in TCRdb shows in-frame clones only, minus some. The table has roughly 100,000 clones, 92% seen once. The sequencing sample was made of peripheral blood. Receptors originate from a woman aged 50 to 60 with COVID-19, enrolled during active disease.

This chain connects TRBV18 to TRBJ2-3; D perhaps matches TRBD2 (6 bases). The CDR3 length is 14 residues. Germline V gene data show CDR1 as KGHSH and CDR2 as LQKENI. The V gene lost 3 bases and the J gene lost 0 bases, with 7 bases spanning the gap. The chain's CDR3 is CASSPGTSTDTQYF. The CDR3, as DNA: TGTGCCAGCTCACCCGGGACTAGCACAGATACGCAGTATTTT.

The chain is built from TRBV28 and TRBJ1-2, with D perhaps matching TRBD1 (6 bases). The V end was cut by 8 bases, the J end by 8 bases, with 12 bases between. The CDR3 consists of 11 residues. The germline CDR1 and CDR2 sequences are MDHEN and SYDVKM. CDR3 bases: TGTGCCAGCGAAACAGGGCGGGGCTACACCTTC. Amino acids: CASETGRGYTF.

This clone was seen a handful of times. The rearrangement links TRBV7-9 to TRBJ1-3, with D maybe TRBD1 (5 bases). Per the germline V gene, CDR1 is SEHNR and CDR2 is FQNEAQ (reference sequence). Between the trimmed V and J ends, which lost 5 bases and 1 base, there was a span of 15 bases. The CDR3 totals 16 residues. CDR3 protein: CASSALSGVSGNTIYF. DNA for the CDR3: TGTGCCAGCAGCGCCCTGTCGGGGGTGTCTGGAAACACCATATATTTT.

Regarding this clone: The sample has other DNA sequences that encode this CDR3 too. V and J are TRBV7-8 and TRBJ1-2; possible D gene TRBD1, 6 bases. V dropped 4 bases and J dropped 5 bases, with 11 bases sitting between them. The CDR3 is 13 amino acids. Germline CDR1 reads SGHVS; CDR2 reads FQNEAQ. The DNA for the CDR3 is TGTGCCAGCAGCTCTAGGGGGGGATATGGCTACACCTTC. It yields the protein CASSSRGGYGYTF. Together with reference TRBV7-8 and TRBJ1-2, the CDR3 gives the full variable domain: GAGVSQSPRYKVAKRGQDVALRCDPISGHVSLFWYQQALGQGPEFLTYFQNEAQLDKSGLPSDRFFAERPEGSVSTLKIQRTQQEDSAVYLCASSSRGGYGYTFGSGTRLTVV.

The CDR3 DNA is TGTGCCAGCAGTTTTGGAGGACAGCCCCAGCATTTT. Amino acid sequence: CASSFGGQPQHF. The V gene is TRBV12-3 or TRBV12-4, the J gene TRBJ1-5, with D hard to call. The CDR3 is made up of 12 amino acids. Trimming removed 3 bases from V and 7 bases from J, with 7 bases in between.

The gene calls are TRBV4-1 and TRBJ2-3; D is perhaps TRBD2 (6 bases). This CDR3 contains 15 residues. The V gene lost 2 bases and the J gene lost 2 bases, with 11 bases spanning the gap. The V gene's germline CDR1 is MGHRA and CDR2 YSYEKL. CDR3 residues: CASSQFSGTTDTQYF. The CDR3 bases are TGCGCCAGCAGCCAATTTAGCGGAACCACAGATACGCAGTATTTT.

The chain couples TRBV5-4 to TRBJ2-1, with 11 bases fitting TRBD2. Germline V lookup: CDR1 SGHNT, CDR2 YYREEE (reference sequence). The CDR3 is 17 amino acids. Trimming took 0 bases from V and 9 from J; bases not matched to a gene: 11. The CDR3 sequence is CASSLGRGLAVVGEQFF. CDR3 bases: TGTGCCAGCAGCTTGGGCAGGGGACTAGCGGTGGTGGGTGAGCAGTTCTTC.

This clone was counted a single time. The V call is TRBV10-2, the J call TRBJ2-7; 10 nucleotides align to TRBD2. The CDR3 length is 17 residues. Germline CDR1 is WSHSY and CDR2 is SAAADI. Germline trimming cut 7 bases from V and 2 bases from J; bases unmatched to any gene: 14. Written as DNA, the CDR3 is TGCGCCAGCAAGCCCCTCTCTAGCGGGGGCGGGACCTACGAGCAGTACGTC. This sequence encodes CASKPLSSGGGTYEQYV.

The chain uses TRBV7-8 and TRBJ2-3, with 7 bases identical to TRBD2. CDR1 and CDR2 from the germline V gene are SGHVS and FQNEAQ. This CDR3 has 18 amino acids. After removal of 2 bases from V and 2 bases from J, the junction contained 13 bases not matched to a gene. The CDR3 region has the DNA TGTGCCAGCAGCTTACCCCCCGCGCAAGCGGGACTCACAGATACGCAGTATTTT. Its protein is CASSLPPAQAGLTDTQYF.

This chain links TRBV7-2 with TRBJ1-2; 7 bases fit TRBD1. After removal of 5 bases from V and 6 bases from J, the junction contained 12 bases not matched to a gene. The length of the CDR3 is 15 residues. Looked up from germline, CDR1 is SGHTA and CDR2 is FQGNSA. The CDR3 here is CASSPQGWYRDGYTF. CDR3 nucleotide sequence: TGTGCCAGCAGCCCACAGGGGTGGTATAGGGATGGCTACACCTTC.

The genes are TRBV19 and TRBJ2-7, with TRBD2 as a possible D gene (5 bases). Germline V CDR1 and CDR2: LNHDA, SQIVND (reference sequence). Trimming pared 0 bases from V and 9 bases from J, leaving 12 bases between. The CDR3 spans 13 residues. DNA for the CDR3: TGTGCCAGTAGTATAGATCGGGAATCTCGGCAGTACTTC. Residues: CASSIDRESRQYF.

The CDR3, as DNA: TGTGCCAGTAGTATTGGTGTAGGGGTAGGCTCCTACAATGAGCAGTTCTTC. It translates to CASSIGVGVGSYNEQFF. The V and J genes are TRBV19 and TRBJ2-1; tentative D call: TRBD1 (5 bases). CDR1 is LNHDA and CDR2 is SQIVND in the germline V gene (reference sequence). The CDR3 is made up of 17 amino acids. V lost 3 bases, J lost 0 bases, and 15 bases lay in between.

This rearrangement joins TRBV3-1 (or the pseudogene TRBV3-2) to TRBJ1-3; D is unresolved. Germline CDR1 reads LGHDT; CDR2 reads YNNKEL (reference sequence). Trimming removed 3 bases from V and 4 bases from J, with 4 bases in between. This CDR3 is built from 12 residues. This chain's CDR3 is CASSHRGNTIYF. In DNA form, the CDR3 reads TGTGCCAGCAGCCATCGGGGAAACACCATATATTTT.

The CDR3 spells CASSERVQNTEAFF. The CDR3 coding sequence is TGTGCCAGCAGTGAGCGAGTTCAGAACACTGAAGCTTTCTTT. The J gene is TRBJ1-1, the V gene TRBV2; D is ambiguous. Germline V CDR1 and CDR2: SNHLY, FYNNEI. The CDR3 has 14 amino acids. V gave up 3 bases and J gave up 1 base, with 9 bases separating them.

The chain carries TRBV7-8 and TRBJ2-7; 12 positions match TRBD1. This CDR3 comprises 15 residues. CDR1 is SGHVS and CDR2 is FQNEAQ in the germline V gene. The V gene end was trimmed by 5 bases and the J gene end by 2 bases; junction bases not matched to a gene: 4. DNA for the CDR3: TGTGCCAGCAGCCGGGGGACAGGGGGCACCTACGAGCAGTACGTC. Translating gives CASSRGTGGTYEQYV.

V is TRBV2 and J is TRBJ1-5; D is ambiguous. Trimming shortened V by 1 base and J by 0 bases, and 4 bases separated the two germline ends. The CDR3 loop spans 14 amino acids. Germline values: CDR1 SNHLY, CDR2 FYNNEI. CDR3 sequence reads: CASSEVYSNQPQHF. The CDR3 nucleotides read TGTGCCAGCAGTGAAGTGTATAGCAATCAGCCCCAGCATTTT.

The chain employs TRBV11-3 and TRBJ2-7; 8 bases align to TRBD1. The trim removed 3 bases at V and 2 bases at J, leaving 6 bases unmatched. From germline, CDR1 is SGHNT and CDR2 YENEEA. The CDR3 sequence is 15 residues long. As DNA, the CDR3 is TGTGCCAGCAGCTTCGGGACAGGTCATACCTACGAGCAGTACTTC. This gives the protein CASSFGTGHTYEQYF.

This clone was seen once. V and J are TRBV7-2 and TRBJ1-2; the D gene is possibly TRBD1 (6 bases). The V and J ends lost 1 base and 13 bases respectively, with 22 bases between them. The germline CDR1 and CDR2 sequences are SGHTA and FQGNSA. CDR3 length: 15 residues. The CDR3 DNA follows: TGTGCCAGCAGCTTAGACAACCTGGACAGTTTGGAATGCACCTTC. Amino acids: CASSLDNLDSLECTF. The whole variable domain, remainder taken from reference TRBV7-2 and TRBJ1-2, is GAGVSQSPSNKVTEKGKDVELRCDPISGHTALYWYRQSLGQGLEFLIYFQGNSAPDKSGLPSDRFSAERTGGSVSTLTIQRTQQEDSAVYLCASSLDNLDSLECTFGSGTRLTVV.

This clone was counted a single time. V is TRBV30 and J is TRBJ2-3, with D perhaps matching TRBD2 (7 bases). Germline lookup yields CDR1 GTSNPN and CDR2 SVGIG (reference sequence). CDR3 length: 15 amino acids. V gave up 0 bases and J gave up 10 bases, with 20 bases separating them. As DNA, the CDR3 is TGTGCCTGGAGTGTCTCCGAAGGGGGGGCCTTTCCGCAGTATTTT. This translates into CAWSVSEGGAFPQYF.

The chain uses TRBV2 and TRBJ2-3; D unclear. Germline V gene sequence: CDR1 SNHLY, CDR2 FYNNEI. The CDR3 covers 12 residues. The germline V and J ends were trimmed by 8 bases and 1 base, with 7 bases remaining between them. The CDR3 loop is CASLARTDTQYF. CDR3 nucleotides: TGTGCCAGCCTGGCTCGCACAGATACGCAGTATTTT.

This clone appeared a few times. The V and J genes are TRBV5-6 and TRBJ2-1; TRBD2 agrees at 10 bases. V was clipped by 5 bases and J by 7 bases; unmatched bases: 6. The CDR3 contains 14 residues. CDR1 and CDR2 from the germline V gene are SGHDT and YYEEEE. The CDR3 nucleotides read TGTGCCAGCAGTTTAGCGGGGGGAGGAAATGAGCAGTTCTTC. It yields the protein CASSLAGGGNEQFF.

The rearrangement links TRBV14 to TRBJ2-1, with 9 bases lining up with TRBD1. Germline V CDR1 and CDR2: SGHDN, FVKESK. Trimming took 1 base from V and 4 from J; bases not matched to a gene: 8. The CDR3 runs to 17 residues. The CDR3 loop is CASSQAHRDRDYNEQFF. Here the CDR3 DNA reads TGTGCCAGCAGCCAAGCTCACCGGGACAGGGATTACAATGAGCAGTTCTTC.

The chain combines TRBV5-4 with TRBJ2-1; D is possibly TRBD1 (5 bases). V was clipped by 4 bases and J by 4 bases, with 9 bases between them. Germline V lookup: CDR1 SGHNT, CDR2 YYREEE (reference sequence). The length of the CDR3 is 13 residues. CDR3 nucleotide sequence: TGTGCCAGCAGCCTTGACAGTTACAATGAGCAGTTCTTC. Protein product: CASSLDSYNEQFF.

The chain combines TRBV30 with TRBJ1-3; 8 bases are shared with TRBD1. The CDR3 runs 14 residues. Germline lookup yields CDR1 GTSNPN and CDR2 SVGIG (reference sequence). V dropped 2 bases and J dropped 1; count of bases not matched to a gene: 1. This chain's CDR3 is CAWSTGGSGNTIYF. CDR3 nucleotides: TGTGCCTGGAGTACAGGGGGATCTGGAAACACCATATATTTT. The complete variable domain, with remaining parts taken from reference TRBV30 and TRBJ1-3, reads SQTIHQWPATLVQPVGSPLSLECTVEGTSNPNLYWYRQAAGRGLQLLFYSVGIGQISSEVPQNLSASRPQDRQFILSSKKLLLSDSGFYLCAWSTGGSGNTIYFGEGSWLTVV.

The chain employs TRBV4-1 and TRBJ2-7; D uncertain. The germline V gene encodes CDR1 MGHRA and CDR2 YSYEKL. Trimming stripped 4 bases from V and 1 base from J, with 11 bases between. The CDR3 extends over 14 amino acids. CDR3 sequence: CASSPNVLSYEQYF. The CDR3, as DNA: TGCGCCAGCAGCCCCAACGTTCTATCCTACGAGCAGTACTTC.

This sequence joins TRBV27 and TRBJ1-4, with TRBD1 as a possible D gene (5 bases). V shed 4 bases and J shed 7 bases, with 16 bases lying between them. This CDR3 contains 15 residues. Germline V lookup: CDR1 MNHEY, CDR2 SMNVEV (reference sequence). The CDR3 reads CASSYRGRSGEKLFF. The CDR3 nucleotides are TGTGCCAGCAGTTATCGGGGGAGGAGTGGTGAAAAACTGTTTTTT.

The CDR3 sequence is CATEPGQGITDTQYF. Written as DNA, the CDR3 is TGTGCCACTGAGCCGGGACAGGGGATCACAGATACGCAGTATTTT. The rearrangement uses TRBV6-5 and TRBJ2-3, with 10 bases identical to TRBD1. V gave up 10 bases and J gave up 2 bases; unmatched junction bases: 9. Per germline, CDR1 MNHEY and CDR2 SVGAGI. This CDR3 has 15 amino acids.

The J gene is TRBJ1-2, the V gene TRBV9, with 10 bases matching TRBD1. V shed 0 bases and J 7 bases; nucleotides not matched to a gene: 12. Germline loops: CDR1 SGDLS, CDR2 YYNGEE. The CDR3 spans 17 residues. This CDR3 reads CASSVDPTGGALSGYTF. CDR3 DNA sequence: TGTGCCAGCAGCGTAGACCCGACAGGGGGCGCATTAAGTGGCTACACCTTC. The variable domain in full, completed from reference TRBV9 and TRBJ1-2, reads DSGVTQTPKHLITATGQRVTLRCSPRSGDLSVYWYQQSLDQGLQFLIQYYNGEERAKGNILERFSAQQFPDLHSELNLSSLELGDSALYFCASSVDPTGGALSGYTFGSGTRLTVV.

The V and J genes are TRBV5-6 and TRBJ1-2; TRBD1 matches at 11 bases. The CDR3 consists of 12 residues. The germline V gene encodes CDR1 SGHDT and CDR2 YYEEEE. The J segment lost 13 bases and the V segment lost 3 bases, leaving 5 bases of the junction unmatched. The DNA of the CDR3 is TGTGCCAGCAGCTGGACAGGGGGCAACAGCACCTTC. It translates to CASSWTGGNSTF.

The chain joins TRBV10-1 to TRBJ1-4, with 8 bases aligning to TRBD1. Trimming took 0 bases from V and 6 from J; bases not matched to a gene: 3. Germline CDR1 and CDR2: WNHNN and SYGVQD (reference sequence). This CDR3 is 15 amino acids long. CDR3 bases: TGCGCCAGCAGTGAGTCCGGACAGGGTGATGAAAAACTGTTTTTT. It specifies CASSESGQGDEKLFF.

CDR3 nucleotides: TGTGCCAGTAAGCACAGGACCGAACCCTATGGCTACACCTTC. This codes for CASKHRTEPYGYTF. This chain connects TRBV19 to TRBJ1-2; possible D gene TRBD1, 5 bases. This CDR3 has 14 residues. Germline CDR1 is LNHDA and CDR2 is SQIVND (reference sequence). The V gene lost 7 bases and the J gene lost 4 bases, with 16 bases spanning the gap.

The chain couples TRBV2 to TRBJ1-4; 7 bases line up with TRBD1. Unmatched junction bases numbered 16, after V lost 8 bases and J lost 10 bases. CDR1 is SNHLY and CDR2 is FYNNEI in the germline V gene. The length of the CDR3 is 15 residues. In DNA form, the CDR3 reads TGTGCCAGCCGAAGCCCCGACAGGGTAGGAGTAAAACTGTTTTTT. As protein: CASRSPDRVGVKLFF.